This T cell receptor beta chain derives from a study of T cells in Graves' hyperthyroidism and ophthalmopathy. CDR3 length equals 16 residues. The germline V and J ends were trimmed by 0 bases and 5 bases, with 17 bases remaining between them. Germline assignment: CDR1 SGDLS and CDR2 YYNGEE. The source material, RNA transcripts, was used to amplify TCR beta CDR3 regions. HTBI primers were used for first-round RT-PCR of the TCR CDR3. TCRdb redid the calling of the multiplex PCR reads with MiXCR, one entry per CDR3 protein. The table lists under 800,000 distinct CDR3 sequences, 11% to 15% of them singletons.

This TCR derives from a woman aged 18-29 years with Graves' hyperthyroidism. The sequencing input was blood. The V and J genes are TRBV9 and TRBJ2-5, with a possible D match to TRBD1 (6 bases). CDR3 in DNA: TGTGCCAGCAGCGTAGGATCAGGACAGTCATGGGAGACCCAGTACTTC. It encodes CASSVGSGQSWETQYF.